Presented here are 25 T cell receptor beta chains from one specimen sequenced in a study of Tregs in tolerant kidney transplant recipients. The antigens these receptors bind are not known. Repertoires were generated with immunoSEQ multiplex PCR, while TCRdb's copy carries only in-frame clones and drops some. The sample consists of more than 25,000 clones, 70% to 85% of them appearing once. Sequencing was performed on Tregs from blood cultured with allogeneic cells. The source is a human donor in good health.

This clone was recorded a few times. The chain employs TRBV14 and TRBJ1-2; D perhaps matches TRBD1 (5 bases). V dropped 5 bases and J dropped 7 bases, with 17 bases sitting between them. Per the germline V gene, CDR1 is SGHDN and CDR2 is FVKESK. CDR3 length: 14 residues. In DNA form, the CDR3 reads TGTGCCAGCAGCAGGGACCCCCGAAGAGGTGGCTACACCTTC. Amino acid sequence: CASSRDPRRGGYTF. Full variable domain (outside the CDR3, taken from reference TRBV14 and TRBJ1-2): EAGVTQFPSHSVIEKGQTVTLRCDPISGHDNLYWYRRVMGKEIKFLLHFVKESKQDESGMPNNRFLAERTGGTYSTLKVQPAELEDSGVYFCASSRDPRRGGYTFGSGTRLTVV.

The chain carries TRBV19 and TRBJ2-7, with 8 bases matching TRBD1. Unmatched junction bases numbered 0, after V lost 1 base and J lost 1 base. The CDR3 has 14 residues. Germline CDR1 and CDR2: LNHDA and SQIVND (reference sequence). Here the CDR3 DNA reads TGTGCCAGTAGTATAGGGACAGGGTCCTACGAGCAGTACTTC. Translation: CASSIGTGSYEQYF.

The chain uses TRBV28 and TRBJ1-4; D is possibly TRBD1 (6 bases). This CDR3 is built from 16 residues. V was trimmed by 2 bases and J by 1 base, leaving 11 bases between them. CDR1 is MDHEN and CDR2 is SYDVKM in the germline V gene. For the CDR3, the DNA is TGTGCCAGCAGTTTAGCAGGGGCCCAAACTAATGAAAAACTGTTTTTT. This encodes CASSLAGAQTNEKLFF. Together with reference TRBV28 and TRBJ1-4, the CDR3 gives the full variable domain: DVKVTQSSRYLVKRTGEKVFLECVQDMDHENMFWYRQDPGLGLRLIYFSYDVKMKEKGDIPEGYSVSREKKERFSLILESASTNQTSMYLCASSLAGAQTNEKLFFGSGTQLSVL.

The rearrangement joins TRBV7-2 to TRBJ2-1, with TRBD2 identical over 9 bases. Losses at the gene ends were 5 bases for V and 1 base for J; bases not matched to a gene: 9. CDR1 is SGHTA, CDR2 FQGNSA, per germline. The CDR3 sequence is 17 residues long. CDR3 sequence (DNA): TGTGCCAGCAGCCCCGTAAGCGGGGGGAATTCCTACAATGAGCAGTTCTTC. This gives the protein CASSPVSGGNSYNEQFF.

The chain is built from TRBV4-1 and TRBJ2-7; 7 nucleotides line up with TRBD1. With V trimmed by 4 bases and J by 3 bases, 6 bases remained unmatched. Germline loops: CDR1 MGHRA, CDR2 YSYEKL. The CDR3 has 14 residues. CDR3 residues: CASSLRQGRYEQYF. The CDR3 nucleotides are TGCGCCAGCAGCCTCCGACAGGGACGCTACGAGCAGTACTTC.

The gene calls are TRBV7-2 and TRBJ1-1, with D hard to call. The CDR3 extends over 15 amino acids. Per germline, CDR1 SGHTA and CDR2 FQGNSA. Deletions cut 5 bases from V and 6 bases from J, with 19 bases between. CDR3 region: CASSLLGGEGAEAFF. CDR3 coding DNA: TGTGCCAGCAGCCTCTTAGGCGGGGAAGGCGCTGAAGCTTTCTTT. The full variable domain, in which reference TRBV7-2 and TRBJ1-1 provide the parts outside the CDR3, is GAGVSQSPSNKVTEKGKDVELRCDPISGHTALYWYRQSLGQGLEFLIYFQGNSAPDKSGLPSDRFSAERTGGSVSTLTIQRTQQEDSAVYLCASSLLGGEGAEAFFGQGTRLTVV.

This chain links TRBV6-5 with TRBJ1-5; 7 nucleotides line up with TRBD1. The germline V gene has CDR1 MNHEY and CDR2 SVGAGI. Losses at the gene ends were 5 bases for V and 6 bases for J; bases not matched to a gene: 7. The CDR3 runs 14 residues. The CDR3 bases are TGTGCCAGCAGTGGCCGACAGGGTGGTCAGCCCCAGCATTTT. This codes for CASSGRQGGQPQHF.

J is TRBJ2-7 and V is TRBV4-2; 9 nucleotides agree with TRBD2. Germline V gene sequence: CDR1 LGHNA, CDR2 YNFKEQ. CDR3 size: 16 residues. The trim removed 0 bases at V and 2 bases at J, leaving 5 bases unmatched. The CDR3 loop is CASSQDQREVAYEQYF. Here the CDR3 DNA reads TGTGCCAGCAGCCAAGACCAGCGGGAGGTTGCCTACGAGCAGTACTTC.

V usage is TRBV30 and J usage is TRBJ1-6; D gene ambiguous. The CDR3 spans 12 residues. Trimming pared 5 bases from V and 11 bases from J, leaving 13 bases between. Germline CDR1 GTSNPN, CDR2 SVGIG (reference sequence). CDR3 bases: TGTGCCTGGGGGTCCTATAGGACACCCCTCCACTTT. Translated: CAWGSYRTPLHF.

A single count supports this clone. This chain connects TRBV27 to TRBJ2-3; the D gene is possibly TRBD2 (5 bases). The ends were cut back, 1 base at V and 0 bases at J, with 11 bases in the middle. The CDR3 length is 16 residues. CDR1 MNHEY and CDR2 SMNVEV come from the germline V gene (reference sequence). As DNA, the CDR3 is TGTGCCAGCAGTTTATTAGGCGGGCGGAGCACAGATACGCAGTATTTT. This sequence encodes CASSLLGGRSTDTQYF.

This chain connects TRBV19 to TRBJ2-2; no clear D. This CDR3 has 13 residues. Germline V gene lookup returns CDR1 LNHDA and CDR2 SQIVND (reference sequence). V lost 10 bases and J lost 0, with 9 bases in between. As DNA, the CDR3 is TGTGCCACGAGAAGTTCGAACACCGGGGAGCTGTTTTTT. It yields the protein CATRSSNTGELFF.

The rearrangement joins TRBV30 to TRBJ2-3, with 10 bases aligning to TRBD2. This CDR3 spans 15 amino acids. Germline CDR1 GTSNPN, CDR2 SVGIG (reference sequence). V was clipped by 7 bases and J by 7 bases; unmatched bases: 14. The CDR3 sequence: CASTQSGRAWNTQYF. CDR3 nucleotides: TGTGCCTCCACACAAAGCGGGAGGGCCTGGAATACGCAGTATTTT.

This clone was seen a handful of times. The gene calls are TRBV10-3 and TRBJ2-6, with TRBD2 identical over 14 bases. V lost 8 bases, J lost 4 bases, and 7 bases stayed unmatched. The CDR3 covers 17 residues. Germline CDR1 ENHRY, CDR2 SYGVKD. CDR3 region: CAIGLAGGQAGANVLTF. In DNA, the CDR3 is TGTGCCATCGGACTAGCGGGAGGACAGGCCGGGGCCAACGTCCTGACTTTC.

As regards this clone: Other DNA variants within this sample encode the same CDR3. The rearrangement joins TRBV7-3 to TRBJ2-3, with D unclear. The germline CDR1 and CDR2 sequences are SGHTA and FQGTGA. The CDR3 runs to 13 residues. V was shortened by 4 bases and J by 3 bases, with 8 bases between the two germline ends. Written as DNA, the CDR3 is TGTGCCAGCAGCTCTGCCAGGACAGATACGCAGTATTTT. Protein sequence: CASSSARTDTQYF.

Only one count was recorded for this clone. The chain joins TRBV6-5 to TRBJ1-2; possible D gene TRBD1, 6 bases. This CDR3 is built from 15 residues. Germline loops: CDR1 MNHEY, CDR2 SVGAGI. The ends were cut back, 2 bases at V and 7 bases at J, with 17 bases in the middle. CDR3 residues: CASSYVPSGASGYTF. Here the CDR3 DNA reads TGTGCCAGCAGTTACGTCCCCTCGGGGGCCTCTGGCTACACCTTC.

V and J are TRBV6-5 and TRBJ2-2; D may be TRBD2 (6 bases). V shed 6 bases and J shed 7 bases, with 18 bases lying between them. This CDR3 is 15 amino acids long. The germline V gene encodes CDR1 MNHEY and CDR2 SVGAGI. CDR3 sequence reads: CASSPRRGAGGELFF. The CDR3 coding sequence is TGTGCCAGCAGCCCCCGGCGGGGTGCAGGCGGGGAGCTGTTTTTT.

The chain links TRBV2 to TRBJ1-6; 9 bases align to TRBD1. The CDR3 covers 15 residues. CDR1 is SNHLY, CDR2 FYNNEI, per germline. V trimming: 7 bases; J trimming: 7 bases; junction bases outside the gene matches: 8. DNA of the CDR3: TGTGCCAGCAATAGGGGGGACAGGGTGAATTCACCCCTCCACTTT. It yields the protein CASNRGDRVNSPLHF.

This chain links TRBV7-2 with TRBJ2-7, with D hard to call. Trimming pared 4 bases from V and 0 bases from J, leaving 4 bases between. This CDR3 is 12 amino acids long. Germline CDR1 and CDR2: SGHTA and FQGNSA. The CDR3 DNA reads TGTGCCAGCAGCTCAACCTCCTACGAGCAGTACTTC. Translating it yields CASSSTSYEQYF.

The rearrangement links TRBV19 to TRBJ1-5; TRBD1 agrees at 7 bases. Germline lookup yields CDR1 LNHDA and CDR2 SQIVND (reference sequence). With V trimmed by 7 bases and J by 2 bases, 11 bases remained unmatched. The CDR3 consists of 16 residues. CDR3 DNA sequence: TGTGCCAGTACCACGACAGGGACCTTGGGCAATCAGCCCCAGCATTTT. This encodes CASTTTGTLGNQPQHF. Full variable domain (missing parts from reference TRBV19 and TRBJ1-5): DGGITQSPKYLFRKEGQNVTLSCEQNLNHDAMYWYRQDPGQGLRLIYYSQIVNDFQKGDIAEGYSVSREKKESFPLTVTSAQKNPTAFYLCASTTTGTLGNQPQHFGDGTRLSIL.

This chain uses TRBV19 with TRBJ2-3; no firm D call. CDR3 length: 14 amino acids. Germline lookup yields CDR1 LNHDA and CDR2 SQIVND (reference sequence). V dropped 4 bases and J dropped 2 bases, with 10 bases sitting between them. The CDR3 protein is CASSTLRDTDTQYF. The DNA for the CDR3 is TGTGCCAGTAGTACCCTTCGAGACACAGATACGCAGTATTTT.

This clone was detected once. This chain connects TRBV7-3 to TRBJ2-1; 10 bases are shared with TRBD2. The CDR3 is 16 residues long. The germline gives CDR1 SGHTA, CDR2 FQGTGA. The ends lost 3 bases at V and 4 bases at J; junction bases unmatched: 6. Written as DNA, the CDR3 is TGTGCCAGCAGCTTCTTGCCGGGACTAGCGTACAATGAGCAGTTCTTC. Its translation is CASSFLPGLAYNEQFF.

The CDR3 nucleotides are TGTGCCAGCAGTGCCCGAAGGACTACTAGCACAGATACGCAGTATTTT. This codes for CASSARRTTSTDTQYF. The genes are TRBV6-1 and TRBJ2-3; a weak D match, TRBD2 (6 bases). Trimming left V 4 bases short and J 0 bases short, with 14 bases between. The CDR3 contains 16 residues. The germline V gene has CDR1 MNHNS and CDR2 SASEGT.

The chain combines TRBV4-2 with TRBJ1-1, with 11 bases fitting TRBD1. This CDR3 comprises 16 residues. The germline V gene has CDR1 LGHNA and CDR2 YNFKEQ. The V gene end was trimmed by 0 bases and the J gene end by 4 bases; junction bases not matched to a gene: 4. The CDR3 loop is CASSQDLGQGATEAFF. CDR3 nucleotide sequence: TGTGCCAGCAGCCAAGATCTCGGACAGGGGGCCACTGAAGCTTTCTTT.

The rearrangement joins TRBV11-2 to TRBJ1-3; D gene unclear. CDR3 size: 14 residues. The germline V gene has CDR1 SGHAT and CDR2 FQNNGV. The V end was cut by 5 bases, the J end by 3 bases, with 11 bases between. In nucleotides, the CDR3 is TGTGCCAGCAGCCTTTTTGAGAGTGGAAACACCATATATTTT. This sequence encodes CASSLFESGNTIYF.

The rearrangement uses TRBV19 and TRBJ1-4; no definite D call. Trimming pared 7 bases from V and 0 bases from J, leaving 24 bases between. The germline V gene encodes CDR1 LNHDA and CDR2 SQIVND (reference sequence). This CDR3 has 19 amino acids. For the CDR3, the DNA is TGTGCCAGTACCCTGAAACCCATCCGCTGGGAAGCAACTAATGAAAAACTGTTTTTT. As protein: CASTLKPIRWEATNEKLFF.